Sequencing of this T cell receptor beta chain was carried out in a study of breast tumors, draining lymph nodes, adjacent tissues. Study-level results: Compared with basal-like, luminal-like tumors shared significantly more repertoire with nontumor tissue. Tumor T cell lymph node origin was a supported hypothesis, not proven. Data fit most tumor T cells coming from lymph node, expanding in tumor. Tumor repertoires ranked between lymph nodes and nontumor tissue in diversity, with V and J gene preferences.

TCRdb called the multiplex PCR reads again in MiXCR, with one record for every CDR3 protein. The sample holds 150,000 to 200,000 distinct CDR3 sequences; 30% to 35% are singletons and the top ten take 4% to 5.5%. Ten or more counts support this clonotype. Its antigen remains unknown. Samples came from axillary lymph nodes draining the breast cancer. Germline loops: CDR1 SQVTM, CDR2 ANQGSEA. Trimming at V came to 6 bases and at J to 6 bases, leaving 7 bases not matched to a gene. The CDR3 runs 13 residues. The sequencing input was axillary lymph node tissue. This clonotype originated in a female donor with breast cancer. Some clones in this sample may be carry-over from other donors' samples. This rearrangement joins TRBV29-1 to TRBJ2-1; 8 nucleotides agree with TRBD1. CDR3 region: CSVSGQAINEQFF. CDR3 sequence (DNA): TGCAGCGTGTCGGGACAGGCGATCAATGAGCAGTTCTTC.